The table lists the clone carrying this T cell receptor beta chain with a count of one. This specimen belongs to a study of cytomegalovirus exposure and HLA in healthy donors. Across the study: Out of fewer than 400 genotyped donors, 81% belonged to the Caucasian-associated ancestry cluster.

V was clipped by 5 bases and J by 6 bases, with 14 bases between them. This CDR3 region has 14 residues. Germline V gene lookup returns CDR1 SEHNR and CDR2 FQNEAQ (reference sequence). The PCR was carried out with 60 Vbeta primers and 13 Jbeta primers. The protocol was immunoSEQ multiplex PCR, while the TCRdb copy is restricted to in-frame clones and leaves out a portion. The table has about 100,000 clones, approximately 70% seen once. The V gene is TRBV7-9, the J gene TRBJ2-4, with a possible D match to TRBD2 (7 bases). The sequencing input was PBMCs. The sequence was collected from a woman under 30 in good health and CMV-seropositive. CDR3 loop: CASSPPGGLNIQYF. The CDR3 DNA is TGTGCCAGCAGCCCCCCGGGGGGCCTAAACATTCAGTACTTC.